These 21 T cell receptor beta chains share one sample of origin, sequenced in a study of blood T cell repertoires in COVID-19. Profiled with immunoSEQ multiplex PCR; TCRdb holds only in-frame clones, not every one. In the table there are about 150,000 clones, about 88% of which are singletons. The sequenced sample was peripheral blood. The receptors originated from a woman in her 70s with acute or convalescent COVID-19.

J is TRBJ2-2 and V is TRBV6-5, with D hard to call. The CDR3 has 13 amino acids. The V end was cut by 8 bases, the J end by 6 bases, with 13 bases between. Germline CDR1 and CDR2: MNHEY and SVGAGI. Here the CDR3 reads CASAGTPAGELFF. As DNA, the CDR3 is TGTGCCAGCGCAGGAACGCCCGCCGGGGAGCTGTTTTTT.

This rearrangement joins TRBV14 to TRBJ1-1, with TRBD1 as a possible D gene (5 bases). Trimming shortened V by 5 bases and J by 2 bases, and 15 bases separated the two germline ends. Per the germline V gene, CDR1 is SGHDN and CDR2 is FVKESK. The CDR3 consists of 15 residues. CDR3 bases: TGTGCCAGCAGCTGGGTCGGGGGATTAAACACTGAAGCTTTCTTT. Residues: CASSWVGGLNTEAFF.

CDR3 coding DNA: TGTGCCACCAGCAGAGATTCGAGCGGTCGGGGAACTGAAGCTTTCTTT. Protein sequence: CATSRDSSGRGTEAFF. The V call is TRBV15, the J call TRBJ1-1; D is undetermined. V was trimmed by 0 bases and J by 5 bases, leaving 16 bases between them. CDR1 and CDR2 from the germline V gene are LNHNV and YYDKDF (reference sequence). This CDR3 region has 16 residues. Combining the CDR3 with reference TRBV15 and TRBJ1-1 gives the whole variable domain DAMVIQNPRYQVTQFGKPVTLSCSQTLNHNVMYWYQQKSSQAPKLLFHYYDKDFNNEADTPDNFQSRRPNTSFCFLDIRSPGLGDTAMYLCATSRDSSGRGTEAFFGQGTRLTVV.

V and J are TRBV28 and TRBJ1-6; no clear D gene. Trimming left V 7 bases short and J 14 bases short, with 15 bases between. Germline values: CDR1 MDHEN, CDR2 SYDVKM. This CDR3 region has 12 residues. CDR3 bases: TGTGCCAGCACCACCTCCCACTTTGCCCTCCACTTT. This encodes CASTTSHFALHF.

V and J are TRBV5-1 and TRBJ2-1; 8 bases align to TRBD1. There are 16 residues in the CDR3. V lost 0 bases to trimming and J lost 2 bases; unmatched junction nucleotides: 4. The germline V gene encodes CDR1 SGHRS and CDR2 YFSETQ. The CDR3 DNA reads as TGCGCCAGCAGCTTGGCGGCAGGGGGCACCTACAATGAGCAGTTCTTC. Its translation is CASSLAAGGTYNEQFF.

The chain uses TRBV10-1 and TRBJ2-3; 7 nucleotides match TRBD2. Germline lookup yields CDR1 WNHNN and CDR2 SYGVQD (reference sequence). V dropped 0 bases and J dropped 4; count of bases not matched to a gene: 4. The CDR3 is made up of 15 amino acids. The CDR3 loop is CASSESSGAPDTQYF. The CDR3 nucleotides read TGCGCCAGCAGTGAGTCGAGCGGGGCCCCAGATACGCAGTATTTT.

This chain links TRBV10-2 with TRBJ1-3; a possible D gene is TRBD1 (5 bases). The CDR3 loop spans 13 amino acids. Per germline, CDR1 WSHSY and CDR2 SAAADI. V shed 8 bases and J shed 0 bases, with 8 bases lying between them. This chain's CDR3 is CASRGSSGNTIYF. The DNA for the CDR3 is TGCGCCAGCCGGGGGAGCTCTGGAAACACCATATATTTT.

The rearrangement uses TRBV2 and TRBJ2-1; TRBD2 matches at 10 bases. Per the germline V gene, CDR1 is SNHLY and CDR2 is FYNNEI. Unmatched junction bases numbered 9, after V lost 11 bases and J lost 5 bases. The CDR3 sequence is 14 residues long. CDR3 nucleotide sequence: TGTGCCGGAGGGCCACTAGCGGGGAACAATGAGCAGTTCTTC. It codes for CAGGPLAGNNEQFF.

The chain is built from TRBV5-6 and TRBJ1-1; D is uncertain. The CDR3 has 14 amino acids. The V gene lost 2 bases and the J gene lost 0 bases, with 8 bases spanning the gap. Germline values: CDR1 SGHDT, CDR2 YYEEEE. CDR3 region: CASSFQDLNTEAFF. The CDR3, as DNA: TGTGCCAGCAGCTTCCAGGACTTGAACACTGAAGCTTTCTTT.

The chain joins TRBV7-8 to TRBJ2-1; TRBD1 matches 10 bases. CDR3 size: 16 residues. V gave up 0 bases and J gave up 4 bases; unmatched junction bases: 3. CDR1 and CDR2 (germline): SGHVS, FQNEAQ. The CDR3 bases are TGTGCCAGCAGCTTAGCGAGGACAGGGGGTTACAATGAGCAGTTCTTC. It specifies CASSLARTGGYNEQFF.

This clone was recorded once. J is TRBJ1-2 and V is TRBV7-9; weak D call: TRBD1 (6 bases). V gave up 5 bases and J gave up 4 bases, with 11 bases separating them. The CDR3 consists of 13 residues. Germline CDR1 reads SEHNR; CDR2 reads FQNEAQ (reference sequence). The CDR3 protein is CASSPGTLYGYTF. CDR3 nucleotides: TGTGCCAGCAGCCCCGGGACACTCTATGGCTACACCTTC. Full variable domain (rest looked up from reference TRBV7-9 and TRBJ1-2): DTGVSQNPRHKITKRGQNVTFRCDPISEHNRLYWYRQTLGQGPEFLTYFQNEAQLEKSRLLSDRFSAERPKGSFSTLEIQRTEQGDSAMYLCASSPGTLYGYTFGSGTRLTVV.

The chain joins TRBV7-8 to TRBJ2-7; D is uncertain. Germline V gene data show CDR1 as SGHVS and CDR2 as FQNEAQ. Trimming removed 3 bases from V and 6 bases from J, with 12 bases in between. This CDR3 has 13 residues. CDR3 in DNA: TGTGCCAGCAGCTTGACGGAGATGGGCGAGCAGTACTTC. As protein: CASSLTEMGEQYF.

V usage is TRBV2 and J usage is TRBJ2-7, with 7 bases aligning to TRBD1. V shed 0 bases and J 7 bases; nucleotides not matched to a gene: 3. CDR1 and CDR2 (germline): SNHLY, FYNNEI. The CDR3 contains 13 residues. The CDR3 DNA reads TGTGCCAGCAGTGAAGCGACAGGGACAGAGCAGTACGTC. Translated: CASSEATGTEQYV.

The chain combines TRBV5-1 with TRBJ2-5, with no clear D. This CDR3 is built from 15 residues. The germline V gene encodes CDR1 SGHRS and CDR2 YFSETQ. V was clipped by 3 bases and J by 3 bases, with 15 bases between them. CDR3 region: CASSSSSWAKETQYF. As DNA, the CDR3 is TGCGCCAGCAGCTCCTCGTCCTGGGCCAAAGAGACCCAGTACTTC.

The CDR3 loop is CASSLDPQGTYRLSNEQFF. CDR3 DNA sequence: TGCGCCAGCAGCTTGGATCCACAGGGGACTTACCGCCTCAGCAATGAGCAGTTCTTC. The gene calls are TRBV5-1 and TRBJ2-1, with a possible D match to TRBD1 (7 bases). The V gene's germline CDR1 is SGHRS and CDR2 YFSETQ. The CDR3 sequence is 19 residues long. V lost 0 bases, J lost 6 bases, and 25 bases lay in between.

The rearrangement links TRBV5-6 to TRBJ1-6; D may be TRBD1 (5 bases). CDR3 size: 14 residues. Germline V gene sequence: CDR1 SGHDT, CDR2 YYEEEE. Trimming stripped 0 bases from V and 10 bases from J, with 11 bases between. The CDR3 coding sequence is TGTGCCAGCAGCTTGGCAGGGCTGAGCTCACCCCTCCACTTT. Protein: CASSLAGLSSPLHF.

The V gene is TRBV12-3 or TRBV12-4, the J gene TRBJ2-2, with D tentatively TRBD1 (6 bases). V lost 8 bases to trimming and J lost 1 base, with 8 bases between them. This CDR3 region has 13 residues. CDR3 sequence reads: CASGGRNTGELFF. The CDR3 DNA is TGTGCCAGCGGGGGCCGGAACACCGGGGAGCTGTTTTTT.

This clone appeared a single time. The genes are TRBV13 and TRBJ2-1; TRBD2 agrees at 11 bases. Germline V CDR1 and CDR2: PRHDT, FYEKMQ (reference sequence). Trimming at V came to 8 bases and at J to 8 bases, leaving 8 bases not matched to a gene. This CDR3 is 14 amino acids long. Written as DNA, the CDR3 is TGTGCCAGCTCGGCTAGCGGGGGGATCCATGAGCAGTTCTTC. This translates into CASSASGGIHEQFF.

The gene calls are TRBV2 and TRBJ1-6; the D is unclear. This CDR3 is built from 13 residues. Trimming removed 6 bases at V and 4 bases at J, with 7 bases between. Per the germline V gene, CDR1 is SNHLY and CDR2 is FYNNEI. The CDR3 here is CASRADYNSPLHF. The CDR3 DNA sequence: TGTGCCAGCAGGGCCGATTATAATTCACCCCTCCACTTT.

The rearrangement links TRBV14 to TRBJ2-5, with D perhaps TRBD1 (5 bases). Looked up from germline, CDR1 is SGHDN and CDR2 is FVKESK. V lost 2 bases and J 4 bases, leaving 11 bases between the germline ends. The CDR3 length is 14 residues. This chain's CDR3 is CASSQFRGRETQYF. Written as DNA, the CDR3 is TGTGCCAGCAGCCAATTTAGGGGCAGAGAGACCCAGTACTTC.

The CDR3 is CASSKDCVGAGLAFF. The DNA for the CDR3 is TGTGCCAGCAGCAAAGACTGCGTTGGGGCAGGTCTAGCTTTCTTT. The chain joins TRBV21-1 to TRBJ1-1; the table assigns TRBD1, which was not confirmed against the DNA. TRBV21-1 is a documented pseudogene. CDR3 length: 15 residues.